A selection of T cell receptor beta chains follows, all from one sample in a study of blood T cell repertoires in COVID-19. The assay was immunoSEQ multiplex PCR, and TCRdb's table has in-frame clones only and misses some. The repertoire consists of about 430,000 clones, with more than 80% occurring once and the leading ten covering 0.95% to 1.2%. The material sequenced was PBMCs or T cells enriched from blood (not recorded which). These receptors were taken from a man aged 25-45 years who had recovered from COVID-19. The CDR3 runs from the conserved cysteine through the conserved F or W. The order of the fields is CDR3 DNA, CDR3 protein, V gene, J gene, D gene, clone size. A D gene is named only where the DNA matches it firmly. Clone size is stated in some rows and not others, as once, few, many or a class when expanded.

TGTGCCAGCAGCTTCCGCGGGGGGACCTACAATGAGCAGTTCTTC,CASSFRGGTYNEQFF,TRBV5-6,TRBJ2-1,TRBD2,NA
TGTGCCAGCAGCTTAATCGCGGGTGAGCAGTTCTTC,CASSLIAGEQFF,TRBV13,TRBJ2-1,NA,once
TGTGCCAGCAGTTTAATGGGGCCGACCTCCTACGAGCAGTACTTC,CASSLMGPTSYEQYF,TRBV28,TRBJ2-7,NA,NA
TGTGCCAGTTACAGGGGCTATAACACCGGGGAGCTGTTTTTT,CASYRGYNTGELFF,TRBV10-3,TRBJ2-2,TRBD1,NA
TGTGCCAGCAGCTTCACGGTGAACACTGAAGCTTTCTTT,CASSFTVNTEAFF,TRBV7-9,TRBJ1-1,NA,NA
TGCAGTGCTAGAGCTTATGAGCAGTTCTTC,CSARAYEQFF,TRBV20-1,TRBJ2-1,NA,NA
TGTGCCAGGGGGTGTGACAGCGGGAGGCACACCGGGGAGCTGTTTTTT,CARGCDSGRHTGELFF,TRBV19,TRBJ2-2,TRBD2,NA
TGTGCCAGCAATGAGGGACAGGGACTTCAAGAGACCCAGTACTTC,CASNEGQGLQETQYF,TRBV2,TRBJ2-5,TRBD1,NA
TGTGCCAGCAGCTTAGGGTATCGACAGGGGATGAACACTGAAGCTTTCTTT,CASSLGYRQGMNTEAFF,TRBV7-9,TRBJ1-1,TRBD1,NA
TGTGCCACCAGCGAATACGGGACAGGGGGCCTTAATGAGCAGTTCTTC,CATSEYGTGGLNEQFF,TRBV15,TRBJ2-1,TRBD1,NA
TGTGCCAGCAGTCCCTCGGGGAAGGCGAGCAATCAGCCCCAGCATTTT,CASSPSGKASNQPQHF,TRBV28,TRBJ1-5,NA,NA
TGCGCCAGCAGCCGGACAGCTAACTATGGCTACACCTTC,CASSRTANYGYTF,TRBV10-1,TRBJ1-2,NA,NA
TGTGCCAGCAGCTTAGATTCCGCGGGAGGAAACACCATATATTTT,CASSLDSAGGNTIYF,TRBV7-3,TRBJ1-3,NA,NA
TGTGCCAGCAGCAACCGACCCGCTGAGGCTGAAGCTTTCTTT,CASSNRPAEAEAFF,TRBV7-2,TRBJ1-1,NA,NA
TGTGCCAGCAGCAGTACTAGCGGGAGCTTGAATGAGCAGTTCTTC,CASSSTSGSLNEQFF,TRBV5-5,TRBJ2-1,TRBD2,NA
TGTGCCAGCAGCATCGCACGGGGAGATACGCAGTATTTT,CASSIARGDTQYF,TRBV7-3,TRBJ2-3,NA,few
TGTGGCAGCAAACGGACTAGCGGGAGTGGTGAGCAGTTCTTC,CGSKRTSGSGEQFF,TRBV27,TRBJ2-1,TRBD2,NA
TGTGCCTGGAGTGTACGGTGGGCCCAGAACACCGGGGAGCTGTTTTTT,CAWSVRWAQNTGELFF,TRBV30,TRBJ2-2,NA,NA
TGTGCCAGCAGCTTACGACCGGGACTAGCGGGAGATGAGCAGTTCTTC,CASSLRPGLAGDEQFF,TRBV7-3,TRBJ2-1,TRBD2,NA
TGTGCCAGCAGCCGCAGCCAGGACAACCGCTACGAGCAGTACTTC,CASSRSQDNRYEQYF,TRBV7-2,TRBJ2-7,NA,NA
TGTGCCAGCAGTTTATCCTTCCTGGGCCAGGGGGTGAGCTACACCTTC,CASSLSFLGQGVSYTF,TRBV28,TRBJ1-2,TRBD1,NA
TGTGCCAGCAGCTTGGTTAGCGGGAGCTACGAGCAGTACTTC,CASSLVSGSYEQYF,TRBV5-6,TRBJ2-7,TRBD2,NA
TGCGCCAGCAGCCAAGGACTCACGAACACCGGGGAGCTGTTTTTT,CASSQGLTNTGELFF,TRBV5-1,TRBJ2-2,NA,NA
TGTGCCAGCAGCCAAGCCTCAGGCAATCAGCCCCAGCATTTT,CASSQASGNQPQHF,TRBV3-1/TRBV3-2,TRBJ1-5,NA,NA
TGTGCCAGCAGCTGGGGACAGGGATCCTACGAGCAGTACTTC,CASSWGQGSYEQYF,TRBV5-4,TRBJ2-7,TRBD1,NA
TGCGCCAGCAGCCCCCCGGGACTCGTGAGCTCCTACGAGCAGTACTTC,CASSPPGLVSSYEQYF,TRBV5-1,TRBJ2-7,NA,NA
TGTGCCAGCAGTGAATTCCAGTACGGGGAGACCCAGTACTTC,CASSEFQYGETQYF,TRBV6-1,TRBJ2-5,NA,once
TGCGCCAGCAGCTTGGTTGGGCCGGATCAGCCCCAGCATTTT,CASSLVGPDQPQHF,TRBV5-1,TRBJ1-5,NA,NA
TGTGCCAGCAAACGACAGGGGGCTGTGAACACTGAAGCTTTCTTT,CASKRQGAVNTEAFF,TRBV6-5,TRBJ1-1,TRBD1,NA
TGCGCCAGCAGCCACCCAGGAGGGGCGGGAGAGACCCAGTACTTC,CASSHPGGAGETQYF,TRBV4-1,TRBJ2-5,NA,once
TGTGCCTGGAGTGCGGGGACAGTTCGATACGAGCAGTACTTC,CAWSAGTVRYEQYF,TRBV30,TRBJ2-7,TRBD1,NA
TGTGCCTGGAGTGTACTGGAAGAGGGTGGCTACACCTTC,CAWSVLEEGGYTF,TRBV30,TRBJ1-2,NA,few
TGTGCCAGCAGGCCGCCCGGAGGGCCCTACAATGAGCAGTTCTTC,CASRPPGGPYNEQFF,TRBV6-5,TRBJ2-1,NA,NA
TGTGCCAGCCGATCTATGACAGTTAGCAATCAGCCCCAGCATTTT,CASRSMTVSNQPQHF,TRBV19,TRBJ1-5,NA,NA
TGTGCCAGCAGTCCCTACTCTATCAGCGGGCCCTACAATGAGCAGTTCTTC,CASSPYSISGPYNEQFF,TRBV27,TRBJ2-1,NA,NA
TGTGCCAGCAGTCTTAGACCGGGACAGGGAATACGATTT,CASSLRPGQGIRF,TRBV6-5,TRBJ1-1,TRBD1,few
TGTGCCAGCAGCCCCACCCCGCGGGGGCCCACCTACGAGCAGTACTTC,CASSPTPRGPTYEQYF,TRBV7-8,TRBJ2-7,NA,NA
TGTGCCAGCAGCTGGACTAGCGGGTTCACCGGGGAGCTGTTTTTT,CASSWTSGFTGELFF,TRBV5-4,TRBJ2-2,TRBD2,NA